This T cell receptor beta chain came from a study of T cells after yellow fever vaccination. Study-wide background: Preparation of fractions with low cell numbers was performed using SMART-Seq v4 Ultra Low Input. Points from the study as a whole: FACS-sorted repertoires might harbor abundant contaminating clonotypes from the bulk population. Weaker, the secondary response had a peak occurring faster, on day 5 versus 15. CD4 and CD8 compartments shared a small share of clonotypes, likely from convergent recombination.

CDR1 and CDR2 (germline): LGHNA, YNFKEQ. V lost 1 base, J lost 7 bases, and 13 bases lay in between. The CDR3 contains 15 residues. This clonotype occurred a few times. Its matching antigen is unknown. TCRdb re-analysed the 5' RACE reads in MiXCR, keeping a single row per CDR3 protein. The table includes 150,000 to 200,000 distinct CDR3 sequences, about 11% detected once. Sequenced material: CD8+ T cells sorted from PBMCs, taken 15 days after the yellow fever booster vaccination. This chain connects TRBV4-2 to TRBJ1-4; maybe TRBD1 (5 bases). The origin of this receptor is a man in his late teens or twenties who received the YFV17D yellow fever vaccine. The CDR3 loop is CASSQALGAGEKLFF. The CDR3 DNA is TGTGCCAGCAGCCAAGCACTTGGGGCCGGTGAAAAACTGTTTTTT.